This T cell receptor beta chain is from a study of cytomegalovirus exposure and HLA in healthy donors. A note on this clone: The antigen remains undetermined.

The PCR employed 60 Vbeta primers together with 13 Jbeta primers. The data were produced by immunoSEQ multiplex PCR, yet TCRdb's version contains in-frame clones alone and is incomplete. The sample contains over 150,000 clones, 84% of which appear only once. The ends were cut back, 4 bases at V and 4 bases at J, with 14 bases in the middle. CDR1 is MGHRA, CDR2 YSYEKL, per germline. The CDR3 sequence is 15 residues long. Study findings and constraints: Confirmation in vitro established that three CMV-associated chains were specific for CMV antigens.

Sequences were obtained from PBMCs. The J gene is TRBJ1-5, the V gene TRBV4-1; a possible D gene is TRBD1 (6 bases). The TCR sequence derives from a boy aged 2 to 10 in good health and CMV-seronegative. The CDR3 sequence is CASSPRGTRNQPQHF. CDR3 DNA: TGCGCCAGCAGCCCACGTGGGACACGGAATCAGCCCCAGCATTTT.